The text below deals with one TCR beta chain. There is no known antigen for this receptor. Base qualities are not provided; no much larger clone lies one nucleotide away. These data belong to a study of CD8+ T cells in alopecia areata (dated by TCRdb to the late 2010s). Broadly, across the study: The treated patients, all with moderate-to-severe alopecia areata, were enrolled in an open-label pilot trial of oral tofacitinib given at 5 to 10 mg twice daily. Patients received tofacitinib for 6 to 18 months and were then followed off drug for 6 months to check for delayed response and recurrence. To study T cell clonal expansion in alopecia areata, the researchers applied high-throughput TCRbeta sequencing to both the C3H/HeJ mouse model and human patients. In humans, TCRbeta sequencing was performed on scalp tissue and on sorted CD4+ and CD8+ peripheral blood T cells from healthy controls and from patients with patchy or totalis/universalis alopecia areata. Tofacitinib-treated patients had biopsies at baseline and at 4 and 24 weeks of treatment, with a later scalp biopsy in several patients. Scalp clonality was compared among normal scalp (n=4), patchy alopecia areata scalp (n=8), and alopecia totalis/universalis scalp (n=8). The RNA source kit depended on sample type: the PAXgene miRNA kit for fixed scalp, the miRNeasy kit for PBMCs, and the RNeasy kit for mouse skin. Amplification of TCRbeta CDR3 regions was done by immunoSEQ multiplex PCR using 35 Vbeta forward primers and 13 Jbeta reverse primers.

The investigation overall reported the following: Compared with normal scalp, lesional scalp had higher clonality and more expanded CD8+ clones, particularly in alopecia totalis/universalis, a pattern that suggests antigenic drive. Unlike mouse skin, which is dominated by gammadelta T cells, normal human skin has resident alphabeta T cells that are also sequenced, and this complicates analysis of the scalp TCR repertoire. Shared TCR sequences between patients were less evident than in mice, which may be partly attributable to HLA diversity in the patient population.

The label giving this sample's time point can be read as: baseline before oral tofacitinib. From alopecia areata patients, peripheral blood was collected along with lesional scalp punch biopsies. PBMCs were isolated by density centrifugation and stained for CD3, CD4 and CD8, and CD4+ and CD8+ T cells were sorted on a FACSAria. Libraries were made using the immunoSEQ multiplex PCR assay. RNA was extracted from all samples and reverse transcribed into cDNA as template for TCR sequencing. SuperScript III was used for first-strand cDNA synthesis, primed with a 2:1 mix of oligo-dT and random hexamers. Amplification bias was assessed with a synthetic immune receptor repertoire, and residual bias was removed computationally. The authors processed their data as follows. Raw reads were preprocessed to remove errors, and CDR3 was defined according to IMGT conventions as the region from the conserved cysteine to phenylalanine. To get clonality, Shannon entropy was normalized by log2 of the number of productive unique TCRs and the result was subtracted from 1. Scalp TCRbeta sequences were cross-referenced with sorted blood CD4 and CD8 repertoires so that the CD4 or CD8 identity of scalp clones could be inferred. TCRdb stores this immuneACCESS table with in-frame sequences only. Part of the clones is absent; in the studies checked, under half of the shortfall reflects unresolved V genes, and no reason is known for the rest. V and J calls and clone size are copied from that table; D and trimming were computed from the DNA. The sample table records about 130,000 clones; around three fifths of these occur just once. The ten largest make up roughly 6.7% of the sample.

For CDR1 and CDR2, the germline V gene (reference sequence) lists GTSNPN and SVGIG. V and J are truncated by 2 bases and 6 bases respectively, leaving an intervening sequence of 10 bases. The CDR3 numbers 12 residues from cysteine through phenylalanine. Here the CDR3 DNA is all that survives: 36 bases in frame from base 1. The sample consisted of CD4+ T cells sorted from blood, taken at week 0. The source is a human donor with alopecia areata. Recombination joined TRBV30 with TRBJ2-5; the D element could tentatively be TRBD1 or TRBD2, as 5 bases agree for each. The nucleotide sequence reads TGTGCCTGGAGTCCCCAGGGACAGACCCAGTACTTC. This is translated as CAWSPQGQTQYF.